Listed below are T cell receptor beta chains from one sample, sequenced in a study of persistence of HIV-infected CD4 T cells. Their specific antigens are unknown. Data came from immunoSEQ multiplex PCR; TCRdb stores just in-frame clones and leaves some out. This table has tens of thousands of clones, 78% appearing once. Material: CD4+ T cells sorted from PBMCs after roughly 17-hour stimulation, obtained from a patient who received antiretroviral therapy. The receptors here all came from an adult woman with HIV who was CMV-seropositive. Each CDR3 is given with its conserved first and last residue. The D gene is left open where the match is weak. Expanded clones get a size class; other rows say once, few or many, or leave the size out.

J gene: TRBJ1-4; clone size: once; D gene: TRBD1; V gene: TRBV5-1; CDR3 protein: CASSWTGGEPRGNEKLFF; CDR3 DNA: TGCGCCAGCAGCTGGACAGGCGGTGAACCCCGGGGTAATGAAAAACTGTTTTTT
J gene: TRBJ1-2; clone size: .; D gene: .; V gene: TRBV29-1; CDR3 protein: CSVEFGVYTF; CDR3 DNA: TGCAGCGTTGAGTTCGGGGTCTACACCTTC
J gene: TRBJ2-5; clone size: .; D gene: TRBD1; V gene: TRBV6-2/TRBV6-3; CDR3 protein: CASSFAGTGKETQYF; CDR3 DNA: TGTGCCAGCAGTTTTGCCGGGACAGGGAAAGAGACCCAGTACTTC
J gene: TRBJ2-1; clone size: .; D gene: .; V gene: TRBV7-2; CDR3 protein: CASSLAARRYNEQFF; CDR3 DNA: TGTGCCAGCAGCTTAGCTGCGCGTAGGTACAATGAGCAGTTCTTC
J gene: TRBJ1-5; clone size: .; D gene: TRBD1; V gene: TRBV20-1; CDR3 protein: CSASDRGNQPQHF; CDR3 DNA: TGCAGTGCCAGTGACAGGGGAAATCAGCCCCAGCATTTT
J gene: TRBJ2-3; clone size: .; D gene: TRBD2; V gene: TRBV6-4; CDR3 protein: CASSLTSGGPGQYF; CDR3 DNA: TGTGCCAGCAGCTTGACTAGCGGGGGGCCAGGCCAGTATTTT
J gene: TRBJ2-6; clone size: .; D gene: .; V gene: TRBV7-2; CDR3 protein: CASSFDRSGANVLTF; CDR3 DNA: TGTGCCAGCAGCTTCGACCGCTCTGGGGCCAACGTCCTGACTTTC
J gene: TRBJ2-3; clone size: .; D gene: TRBD2; V gene: TRBV10-3; CDR3 protein: CAITPSGVLDTQYF; CDR3 DNA: TGTGCCATCACCCCTAGCGGGGTCCTCGATACGCAGTATTTT
J gene: TRBJ1-4; clone size: .; D gene: TRBD1; V gene: TRBV30; CDR3 protein: CAWSVGQGGNEKLFF; CDR3 DNA: TGTGCCTGGAGTGTAGGACAGGGCGGTAATGAAAAACTGTTTTTT
J gene: TRBJ2-3; clone size: .; D gene: .; V gene: TRBV9; CDR3 protein: CASSVAPGRTDTQYF; CDR3 DNA: TGTGCCAGCAGCGTAGCCCCGGGGAGGACAGATACGCAGTATTTT
J gene: TRBJ2-3; clone size: .; D gene: .; V gene: TRBV2; CDR3 protein: CALRGPGSDTQYF; CDR3 DNA: TGTGCCCTTCGGGGCCCCGGGTCAGATACGCAGTATTTT
J gene: TRBJ2-3; clone size: .; D gene: TRBD1; V gene: TRBV5-4; CDR3 protein: CASSLDRNTQYF; CDR3 DNA: TGTGCCAGCAGCCTGGACAGGAATACGCAGTATTTT
J gene: TRBJ1-1; clone size: .; D gene: TRBD1; V gene: TRBV5-4; CDR3 protein: CASSSVDRGDTEAFF; CDR3 DNA: TGTGCCAGCAGCTCGGTGGACAGGGGGGACACTGAAGCTTTCTTT
J gene: TRBJ2-1; clone size: .; D gene: TRBD1; V gene: TRBV3-1/TRBV3-2; CDR3 protein: CASSRSLQGGVYNEQFF; CDR3 DNA: TGTGCCAGCAGCCGTTCCCTACAGGGGGGAGTCTACAATGAGCAGTTCTTC
J gene: TRBJ2-6; clone size: .; D gene: .; V gene: TRBV10-3; CDR3 protein: CAISTGSGANVLTF; CDR3 DNA: TGTGCCATCAGTACAGGGTCCGGGGCCAACGTCCTGACTTTC
J gene: TRBJ1-5; clone size: .; D gene: .; V gene: TRBV12-5; CDR3 protein: CASGPGRFGHSGFIQPQHF; CDR3 DNA: TGTGCTAGTGGTCCGGGTAGGTTTGGACATTCCGGGTTTATTCAGCCCCAGCATTTT
J gene: TRBJ1-2; clone size: .; D gene: .; V gene: TRBV5-1; CDR3 protein: CASSLDNYGYTF; CDR3 DNA: TGCGCCAGCAGCTTGGACAACTATGGCTACACCTTC
J gene: TRBJ2-7; clone size: .; D gene: TRBD1; V gene: TRBV18; CDR3 protein: CASSPPVGQGTREQYF; CDR3 DNA: TGTGCCAGCTCACCACCTGTGGGACAGGGTACAAGGGAGCAGTACTTC
J gene: TRBJ1-6; clone size: once; D gene: .; V gene: TRBV6-5; CDR3 protein: CASKDGWTPLHF; CDR3 DNA: TGTGCCAGCAAGGATGGGTGGACACCCCTCCACTTT
J gene: TRBJ2-5; clone size: .; D gene: TRBD2; V gene: TRBV29-1; CDR3 protein: CSVVPWRGNQETQYF; CDR3 DNA: TGCAGCGTCGTACCGTGGCGGGGGAATCAAGAGACCCAGTACTTC
J gene: TRBJ1-1; clone size: once; D gene: .; V gene: TRBV5-5; CDR3 protein: CASSWGLLLNTEAFF; CDR3 DNA: TGTGCCAGCAGCTGGGGACTGCTCCTGAACACTGAAGCTTTCTTT
J gene: TRBJ2-6; clone size: few; D gene: .; V gene: TRBV5-1; CDR3 protein: CASSLGHEGEANVLTF; CDR3 DNA: TGCGCCAGCAGCTTAGGACACGAGGGCGAGGCCAACGTCCTGACTTTC
J gene: TRBJ2-1; clone size: few; D gene: TRBD1; V gene: TRBV5-1; CDR3 protein: CASSPGTGGYNEQFF; CDR3 DNA: TGCGCCAGCAGCCCGGGGACAGGGGGTTATAATGAGCAGTTCTTC